These 5 T cell receptor beta chains share one sample of origin, sequenced in a study of T cells after yellow fever vaccination. TCRdb analysed the 5' RACE reads with MiXCR anew, one entry per CDR3 protein. The sample contains 500,000 to 550,000 distinct CDR3 sequences, just over 20% of which appear only once. The sequencing here drew on PBMCs, taken 21 days after the first yellow fever vaccination. Receptors originate from a man aged 18 to 35 who received the YFV17D yellow fever vaccine.

The V and J genes are TRBV7-2 and TRBJ2-3; D is unclear. This CDR3 has 15 amino acids. V lost 1 base, J lost 3 bases, and 11 bases lay in between. Germline CDR1 is SGHTA and CDR2 is FQGNSA. CDR3 in amino acids: CASSLVFSSTDTQYF. DNA of the CDR3: TGTGCCAGCAGCTTAGTATTCAGCTCGACAGATACGCAGTATTTT.

At least ten counts were recorded for this clonotype. The chain joins TRBV7-9 to TRBJ2-7; maybe TRBD1 (6 bases). This CDR3 has 16 amino acids. The germline V gene encodes CDR1 SEHNR and CDR2 FQNEAQ (reference sequence). With 3 bases removed from V and 5 bases from J, the gap between germline ends came to 20 bases. This CDR3 is CASSLGQGILWDEQYF. In DNA form, the CDR3 reads TGTGCCAGCAGCTTGGGGCAGGGGATCCTCTGGGACGAGCAGTACTTC.

This clonotype was seen a few times. The chain uses TRBV11-2 and TRBJ2-1; perhaps TRBD1 as D (5 bases). V was clipped by 2 bases and J by 8 bases, with 13 bases between them. The CDR3 covers 14 residues. The germline gives CDR1 SGHAT, CDR2 FQNNGV. The CDR3 spells CASSLRGPPDEQFF. The DNA of the CDR3 is TGTGCCAGCAGCTTAAGGGGCCCCCCGGATGAGCAGTTCTTC.

This chain joins TRBV4-2 and TRBJ1-6; D call uncertain. The CDR3 consists of 19 residues. The V gene lost 4 bases and the J gene lost 1 base, with 20 bases spanning the gap. Germline values: CDR1 LGHNA, CDR2 YNFKEQ. This CDR3 is CASSPFNSARASYNSPLHF. CDR3 DNA: TGTGCCAGCAGCCCCTTTAACTCAGCGCGAGCGTCCTATAATTCACCCCTCCACTTT.

This clonotype turned up a few times. CDR3 nucleotides: TGCGCCAGCAGCCCAAGACAGGGGGCAAGGGGAGCTTTCTTT. It encodes CASSPRQGARGAFF. The chain is built from TRBV4-1 and TRBJ1-1, with 10 bases aligning to TRBD1. J was trimmed by 10 bases and V by 4 bases; bases with no gene match: 9. CDR1 is MGHRA and CDR2 is YSYEKL in the germline V gene. CDR3 length: 14 residues.